Presented here are 9 T cell receptor beta chains from one specimen sequenced in a study of spatial heterogeneity in lung cancer. Time point specified: sample taken at primary tumor resection. Unsorted whole RNA from tumor, nontumor lung or frozen PBMC underwent sequencing. TCRdb re-analysed the 5' RACE reads in MiXCR, keeping a single row per CDR3 protein. The data hold 80,000 to 95,000 distinct CDR3 sequences, with roughly 9.5% observed a single time. The sample here was PBMCs, taken at surgery. These receptor sequences come from a male donor with early-stage non-small cell lung cancer.

V gene TRBV29-1 combines with J gene TRBJ2-3; D not certain. CDR3 length: 14 amino acids. The germline CDR1 and CDR2 sequences are SQVTM and ANQGSEA. The germline V and J ends were trimmed by 0 bases and 0 bases, with 7 bases remaining between them. CDR3 sequence: CSVEETKSTDTQYF. CDR3 sequence (DNA): TGCAGCGTTGAAGAGACAAAGAGCACAGATACGCAGTATTTT.

This clonotype was observed a few times. The V gene is TRBV7-3, the J gene TRBJ1-1; D remains ambiguous. V gave up 3 bases and J gave up 1 base, with 6 bases separating them. In germline, CDR1 is SGHTA, CDR2 FQGTGA. The CDR3 loop spans 13 amino acids. Written as DNA, the CDR3 is TGTGCCAGCAGCTTCCAACAGAACACTGAAGCTTTCTTT. Protein: CASSFQQNTEAFF.

This clonotype appeared many times. The chain combines TRBV6-5 with TRBJ1-4; D gene uncertain. CDR1 MNHEY and CDR2 SVGAGI come from the germline V gene. The V and J ends lost 4 bases and 8 bases respectively, with 8 bases between them. This CDR3 has 12 residues. DNA for the CDR3: TGTGCCAGCAGTTCAATGGGGGAAAAACTGTTTTTT. Amino acids: CASSSMGEKLFF.

Turning to this clonotype: A much larger clone differs by one base, so this may be a read error. The V gene is TRBV29-1, the J gene TRBJ1-1, with D unresolved. Per germline, CDR1 SQVTM and CDR2 ANQGSEA. The CDR3 is 13 residues long. The CDR3 is CSVEDPLNTEALF. CDR3 DNA: TGCAGCGTTGAAGATCCGTTGAACACTGAAGCTCTCTTT. Full variable domain (outside the CDR3, taken from reference TRBV29-1 and TRBJ1-1): SAVISQKPSRDICQRGTSLTIQCQVDSQVTMMFWYRQQPGQSLTLIATANQGSEATYESGFVIDKFPISRPNLTFSTLTVSNMSPEDSSIYLCSVEDPLNTEALFGQGTRLTVV.

Ten or more counts support this clonotype. The V gene is TRBV10-3, the J gene TRBJ2-7; D not certain. CDR1 ENHRY and CDR2 SYGVKD come from the germline V gene. This CDR3 region has 13 residues. The ends were cut back, 3 bases at V and 5 bases at J, with 11 bases in the middle. The CDR3 bases are TGTGCCATCAGTGAAGAAGGAAGAAACGAGCAGTACTTC. Translation gives CAISEEGRNEQYF.

A few counts support this clonotype. The chain recombines TRBV7-2 with TRBJ2-1, with D perhaps assigned TRBD1 or TRBD2 (6 bases each). There are 14 residues in the CDR3. V shed 7 bases and J shed 0 bases, with 10 bases lying between them. In germline, CDR1 is SGHTA, CDR2 FQGNSA. In DNA form, the CDR3 reads TGTGCCAGCACCGGGGGCGGCTCCTACAATGAGCAGTTCTTC. Translating it yields CASTGGGSYNEQFF.

This clonotype showed up many times. CDR3 region: CASSLVSGPRKSGANVLTF. CDR3 in DNA: TGTGCCAGCAGCTTAGTTTCAGGGCCCAGAAAGTCTGGGGCCAACGTCCTGACTTTC. V is TRBV7-9 and J is TRBJ2-6, with D possibly matching TRBD1 (5 bases). Germline lookup yields CDR1 SEHNR and CDR2 FQNEAQ (reference sequence). CDR3 size: 19 residues. V lost 1 base to trimming and J lost 1 base, with 17 bases between them.

This clonotype was recorded a few times. J is TRBJ2-5 and V is TRBV9; TRBD1 agrees at 9 bases. Per germline, CDR1 SGDLS and CDR2 YYNGEE. The CDR3 is made up of 14 amino acids. The ends lost 0 bases at V and 3 bases at J; junction bases unmatched: 0. For the CDR3, the DNA is TGTGCCAGCAGCGTAGGACAGGGGGAAGAGACCCAGTACTTC. It encodes CASSVGQGEETQYF.

The V call is TRBV29-1, the J call TRBJ2-1, with 11 positions matching TRBD2. CDR3 size: 16 residues. Looked up from germline, CDR1 is SQVTM and CDR2 is ANQGSEA. V lost 7 bases and J lost 6; bases outside the gene matches: 14. CDR3 DNA: TGCAGCGCCGCGTTCTCTAGCGGGGGGTCCACCAATGAGCAGTTCTTC. This codes for CSAAFSSGGSTNEQFF.